The 12 T cell receptor beta chains reported below all come from one sample, sequenced in a study of cytomegalovirus exposure and HLA in healthy donors. Vbeta (60) and Jbeta (13) primers were used in the PCR. Produced via immunoSEQ multiplex PCR; TCRdb's table is partial and in-frame only. This repertoire shows more than 95,000 clones, about 73% found once; its top ten account for over 3.5%. The sequencing input was PBMCs. These receptors all come from a woman in her 50s in good health and CMV-seropositive.

V gene TRBV19 combines with J gene TRBJ2-2, with 8 bases aligning to TRBD1. The CDR3 is 15 residues long. The V segment lost 6 bases and the J segment 4 bases; nucleotides outside the gene matches: 7. CDR1 and CDR2 (germline): LNHDA, SQIVND (reference sequence). CDR3 nucleotide sequence: TGTGCCAGTAGATTACAGGGGGTCTTCACCGGGGAGCTGTTTTTT. Its protein product is CASRLQGVFTGELFF.

The rearrangement links TRBV2 to TRBJ1-4, with D uncertain. V gave up 6 bases and J gave up 3 bases, with 11 bases separating them. CDR3 length: 14 residues. Germline CDR1 reads SNHLY; CDR2 reads FYNNEI. The DNA of the CDR3 is TGTGCCAGCAGCTTGAAATCAGCTAATGAAAAACTGTTTTTT. This codes for CASSLKSANEKLFF.

The V gene is TRBV4-1, the J gene TRBJ1-6; perhaps TRBD1 as D (5 bases). The CDR3 has 16 residues. The V gene lost 2 bases and the J gene lost 10 bases, with 18 bases spanning the gap. Germline loops: CDR1 MGHRA, CDR2 YSYEKL. The CDR3 spells CASSQPRAGLGSPLHF. In DNA, the CDR3 is TGCGCCAGCAGCCAACCCCGTGCGGGACTAGGGTCACCCCTCCACTTT.

The V gene is TRBV9, the J gene TRBJ1-1, with 7 bases that match TRBD1. CDR3 length: 15 residues. The V gene end was trimmed by 0 bases and the J gene end by 5 bases; junction bases not matched to a gene: 7. Germline values: CDR1 SGDLS, CDR2 YYNGEE. The CDR3 is CASSVGGTVDTEAFF. The CDR3 DNA follows: TGTGCCAGCAGCGTAGGAGGGACAGTTGATACTGAAGCTTTCTTT.

This clone was seen a handful of times. V gene TRBV28 combines with J gene TRBJ1-2; the match to TRBD1 covers 10 bases. The CDR3 totals 12 residues. The V gene's germline CDR1 is MDHEN and CDR2 SYDVKM. J was trimmed by 14 bases and V by 3 bases; bases with no gene match: 6. The CDR3 here is CASSLTGGNYTF. CDR3 DNA sequence: TGTGCCAGCAGTTTGACAGGGGGCAATTATACCTTC.

V gene TRBV4-1 combines with J gene TRBJ1-5, with D unresolved. The CDR3 consists of 16 residues. The germline V gene encodes CDR1 MGHRA and CDR2 YSYEKL. Between the trimmed V and J ends, which lost 2 bases and 0 bases, there was a span of 11 bases. The CDR3 spells CASSQRTLNSNQPQHF. The DNA for the CDR3 is TGCGCCAGCAGCCAACGAACATTAAATAGCAATCAGCCCCAGCATTTT.

V and J are TRBV5-1 and TRBJ1-3, with D unclear. Germline V gene lookup returns CDR1 SGHRS and CDR2 YFSETQ. CDR3 length equals 16 residues. Deletions cut 1 base from V and 0 bases from J, with 11 bases between. CDR3 DNA: TGCGCCAGCAGCTTGTCACAGTCAACCTCTGGAAACACCATATATTTT. Translated: CASSLSQSTSGNTIYF.

The chain links TRBV12-5 to TRBJ2-3; TRBD2 might be the D (6 bases). V lost 2 bases and J 3 bases, leaving 15 bases between the germline ends. The CDR3 covers 16 residues. Looked up from germline, CDR1 is LGHNT and CDR2 is FRNRAP. CDR3 sequence reads: CASGLYRGIGTDTQYF. In DNA form, the CDR3 reads TGTGCTAGTGGTTTGTATCGGGGGATAGGGACAGATACGCAGTATTTT.

The chain carries TRBV11-2 and TRBJ1-5; D not resolved. V was trimmed by 2 bases and J by 7 bases, leaving 9 bases between them. The CDR3 runs 13 residues. The germline gives CDR1 SGHAT, CDR2 FQNNGV. The CDR3 here is CASSLSMSQPQHF. The CDR3, as DNA: TGTGCCAGCAGCTTATCCATGAGCCAGCCCCAGCATTTT.

This clone was counted a single time. This chain joins TRBV7-2 and TRBJ2-3; no clear D gene. The ends were cut back, 5 bases at V and 5 bases at J, with 8 bases in the middle. The CDR3 consists of 12 residues. The germline V gene has CDR1 SGHTA and CDR2 FQGNSA. The CDR3 loop is CASSTRLDTQYF. The CDR3 DNA reads as TGTGCCAGCAGCACCCGACTAGATACGCAGTATTTT.

The chain employs TRBV6-1 and TRBJ1-5; D is unclear. This CDR3 comprises 13 residues. V was clipped by 1 base and J by 9 bases, with 10 bases between them. The germline V gene encodes CDR1 MNHNS and CDR2 SASEGT. This CDR3 reads CASSEVPSPPQHF. Here the CDR3 DNA reads TGTGCCAGCAGTGAAGTCCCCTCCCCGCCCCAGCATTTT.

This chain connects TRBV4-3 to TRBJ2-5; D not certain. There are 17 residues in the CDR3. V dropped 0 bases and J dropped 2 bases, with 16 bases sitting between them. CDR1 and CDR2 (germline): LGHNA, YSLEER. The CDR3 nucleotides are TGCGCCAGCAGCCAAGATCGGGTGGGTTATCTACAAGAGACCCAGTACTTC. Its protein product is CASSQDRVGYLQETQYF.